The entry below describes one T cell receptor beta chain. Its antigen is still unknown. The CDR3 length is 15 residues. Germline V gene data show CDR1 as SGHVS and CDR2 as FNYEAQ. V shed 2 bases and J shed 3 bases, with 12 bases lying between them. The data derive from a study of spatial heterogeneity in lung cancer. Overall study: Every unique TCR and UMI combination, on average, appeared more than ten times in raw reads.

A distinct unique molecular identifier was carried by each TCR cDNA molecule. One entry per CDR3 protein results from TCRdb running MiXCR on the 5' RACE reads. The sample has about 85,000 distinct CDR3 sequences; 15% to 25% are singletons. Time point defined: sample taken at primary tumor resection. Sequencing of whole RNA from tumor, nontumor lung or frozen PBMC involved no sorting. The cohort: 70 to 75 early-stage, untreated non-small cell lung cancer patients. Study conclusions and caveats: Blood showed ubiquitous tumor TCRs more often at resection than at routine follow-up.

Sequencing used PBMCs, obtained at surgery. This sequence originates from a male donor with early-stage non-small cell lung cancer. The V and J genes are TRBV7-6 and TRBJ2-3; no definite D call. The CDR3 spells CASSLLGATTDTQYF. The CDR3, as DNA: TGTGCCAGCAGCTTACTGGGCGCAACTACAGATACGCAGTATTTT.